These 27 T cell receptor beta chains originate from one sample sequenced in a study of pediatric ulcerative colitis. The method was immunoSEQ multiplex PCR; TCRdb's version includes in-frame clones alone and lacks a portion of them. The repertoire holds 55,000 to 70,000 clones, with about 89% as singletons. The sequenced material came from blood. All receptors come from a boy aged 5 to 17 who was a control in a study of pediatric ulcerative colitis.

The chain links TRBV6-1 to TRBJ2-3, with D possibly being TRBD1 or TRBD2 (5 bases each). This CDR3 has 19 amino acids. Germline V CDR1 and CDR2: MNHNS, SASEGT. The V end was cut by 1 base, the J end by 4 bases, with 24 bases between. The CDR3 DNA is TGTGCCAGCAGTGAAGACTTTGGGACCGGGCAGTCCCCCCCAGATACGCAGTATTTT. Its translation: CASSEDFGTGQSPPDTQYF.

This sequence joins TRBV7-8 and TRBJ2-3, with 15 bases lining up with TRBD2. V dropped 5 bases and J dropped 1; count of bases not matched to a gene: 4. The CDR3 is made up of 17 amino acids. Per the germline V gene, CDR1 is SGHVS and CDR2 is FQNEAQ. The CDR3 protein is CASSMGLAGGGTDTQYF. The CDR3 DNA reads TGTGCCAGCAGCATGGGACTAGCGGGGGGAGGCACAGATACGCAGTATTTT.

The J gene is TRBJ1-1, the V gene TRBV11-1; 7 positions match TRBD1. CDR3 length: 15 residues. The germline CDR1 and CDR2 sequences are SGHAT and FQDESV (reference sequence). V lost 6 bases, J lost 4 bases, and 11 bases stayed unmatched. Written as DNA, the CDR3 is TGTGCCAGCAGGCACCGGGCAGGGGGAAGCACTGAAGCTTTCTTT. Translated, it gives CASRHRAGGSTEAFF.

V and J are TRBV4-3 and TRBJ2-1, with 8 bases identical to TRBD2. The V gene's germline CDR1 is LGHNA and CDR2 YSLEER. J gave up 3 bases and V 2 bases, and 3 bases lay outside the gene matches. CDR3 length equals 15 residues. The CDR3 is CASSQRAGGYNEQFF. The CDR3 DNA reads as TGCGCCAGCAGCCAAAGGGCGGGGGGCTACAATGAGCAGTTCTTC.

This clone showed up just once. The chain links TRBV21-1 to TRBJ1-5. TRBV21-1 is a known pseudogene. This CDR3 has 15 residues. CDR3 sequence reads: CASSKDADANQPQHF. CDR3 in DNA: TGTGCCAGCAGCAAAGATGCGGACGCCAATCAGCCCCAGCATTTT.

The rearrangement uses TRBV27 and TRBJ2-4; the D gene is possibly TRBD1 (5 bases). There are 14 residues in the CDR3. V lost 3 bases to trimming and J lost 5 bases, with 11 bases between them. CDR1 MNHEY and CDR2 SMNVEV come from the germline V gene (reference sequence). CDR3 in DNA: TGTGCCAGCAGTTTCTCAGGGTCGCAAAACATTCAGTACTTC. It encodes CASSFSGSQNIQYF.

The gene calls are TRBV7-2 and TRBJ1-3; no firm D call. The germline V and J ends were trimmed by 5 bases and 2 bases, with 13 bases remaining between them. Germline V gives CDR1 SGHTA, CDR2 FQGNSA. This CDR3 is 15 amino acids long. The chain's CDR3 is CASSPRVGPGNTIYF. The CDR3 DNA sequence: TGTGCCAGCAGCCCTCGTGTGGGCCCTGGAAACACCATATATTTT. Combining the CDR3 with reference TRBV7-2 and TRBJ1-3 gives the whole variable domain GAGVSQSPSNKVTEKGKDVELRCDPISGHTALYWYRQSLGQGLEFLIYFQGNSAPDKSGLPSDRFSAERTGGSVSTLTIQRTQQEDSAVYLCASSPRVGPGNTIYFGEGSWLTVV.

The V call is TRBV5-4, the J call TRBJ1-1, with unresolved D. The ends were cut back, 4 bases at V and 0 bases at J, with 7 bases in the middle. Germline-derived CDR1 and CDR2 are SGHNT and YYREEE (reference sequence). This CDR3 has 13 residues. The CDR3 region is CASSPGVNTEAFF. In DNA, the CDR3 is TGTGCCAGCAGCCCAGGCGTGAACACTGAAGCTTTCTTT.

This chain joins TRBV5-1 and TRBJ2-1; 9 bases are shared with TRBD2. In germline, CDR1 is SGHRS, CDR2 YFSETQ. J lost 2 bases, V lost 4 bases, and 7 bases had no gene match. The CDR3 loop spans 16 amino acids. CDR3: CASSIRERGAYNEQFF. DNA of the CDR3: TGCGCCAGCAGCATACGAGAGCGGGGGGCCTACAATGAGCAGTTCTTC.

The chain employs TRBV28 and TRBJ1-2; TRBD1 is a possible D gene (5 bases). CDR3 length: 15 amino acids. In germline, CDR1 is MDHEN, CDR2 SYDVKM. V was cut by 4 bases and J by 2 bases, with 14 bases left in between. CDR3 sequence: CASSSLPDRNYGYTF. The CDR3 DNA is TGTGCCAGCAGTTCCCTCCCTGACAGAAACTATGGCTACACCTTC.

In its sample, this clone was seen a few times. The CDR3 loop reads CSVVVGGDTGELFF. Here the CDR3 DNA reads TGCAGCGTTGTTGTGGGGGGAGACACCGGGGAGCTGTTTTTT. The rearrangement uses TRBV29-1 and TRBJ2-2; a weak D match, TRBD2 (6 bases). V dropped 4 bases and J dropped 3 bases, with 12 bases sitting between them. The length of the CDR3 is 14 residues. The germline V gene encodes CDR1 SQVTM and CDR2 ANQGSEA.

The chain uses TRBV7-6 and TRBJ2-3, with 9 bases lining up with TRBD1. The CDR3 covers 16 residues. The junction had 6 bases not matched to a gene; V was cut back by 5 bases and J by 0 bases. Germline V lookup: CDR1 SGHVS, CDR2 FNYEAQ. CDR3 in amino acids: CASSPSGTGSTDTQYF. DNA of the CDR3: TGTGCCAGCAGCCCATCCGGGACAGGGAGCACAGATACGCAGTATTTT.

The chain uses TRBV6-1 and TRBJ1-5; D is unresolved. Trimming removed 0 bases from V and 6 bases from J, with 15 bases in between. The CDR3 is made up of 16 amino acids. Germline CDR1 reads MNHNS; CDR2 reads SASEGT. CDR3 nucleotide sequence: TGTGCCAGCAGTGAAGCGGTAGCGGGAGGTGTTCAGCCCCAGCATTTT. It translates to CASSEAVAGGVQPQHF.

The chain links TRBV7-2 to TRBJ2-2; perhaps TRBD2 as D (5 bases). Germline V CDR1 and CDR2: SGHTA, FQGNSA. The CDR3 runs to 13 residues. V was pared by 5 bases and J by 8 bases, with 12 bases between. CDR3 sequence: CASSATSEGELFF. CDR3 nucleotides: TGTGCCAGCAGCGCCACTAGTGAGGGGGAGCTGTTTTTT.

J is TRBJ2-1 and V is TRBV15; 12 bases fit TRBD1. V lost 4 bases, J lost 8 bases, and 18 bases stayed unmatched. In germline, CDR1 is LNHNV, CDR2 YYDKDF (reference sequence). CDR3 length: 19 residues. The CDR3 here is CATSKEKIAGTGGVDEQFF. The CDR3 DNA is TGTGCCACCAGCAAAGAAAAGATAGCCGGGACAGGGGGCGTGGATGAGCAGTTCTTC.

CDR3 DNA: TGTGCCAGCAGCTTAGCGGCAACCCTCGATGAGCAGTTCTTC. Amino acid sequence: CASSLAATLDEQFF. The V gene is TRBV7-8, the J gene TRBJ2-1; D not resolved. V lost 0 bases to trimming and J lost 8 bases, with 11 bases between them. There are 14 residues in the CDR3. Germline lookup yields CDR1 SGHVS and CDR2 FQNEAQ.

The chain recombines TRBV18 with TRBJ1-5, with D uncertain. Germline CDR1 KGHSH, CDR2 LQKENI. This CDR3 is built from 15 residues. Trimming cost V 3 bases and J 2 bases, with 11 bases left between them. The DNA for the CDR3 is TGTGCCAGCTCACCCGGTCGAGAAGGCAATCAGCCCCAGCATTTT. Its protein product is CASSPGREGNQPQHF.

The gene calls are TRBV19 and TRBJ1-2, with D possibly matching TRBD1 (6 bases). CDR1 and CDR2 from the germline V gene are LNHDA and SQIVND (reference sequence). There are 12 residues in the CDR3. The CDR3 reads CAAGDGNYGYTF. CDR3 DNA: TGTGCAGCAGGGGACGGGAACTATGGCTACACCTTC.

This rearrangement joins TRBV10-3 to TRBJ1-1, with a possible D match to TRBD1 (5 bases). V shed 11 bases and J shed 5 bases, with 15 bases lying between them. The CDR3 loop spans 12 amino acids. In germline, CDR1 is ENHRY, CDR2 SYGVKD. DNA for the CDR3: TGTGCCTGCGGGCGCAGGGTTACTGAAGCTTTCTTT. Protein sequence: CACGRRVTEAFF.

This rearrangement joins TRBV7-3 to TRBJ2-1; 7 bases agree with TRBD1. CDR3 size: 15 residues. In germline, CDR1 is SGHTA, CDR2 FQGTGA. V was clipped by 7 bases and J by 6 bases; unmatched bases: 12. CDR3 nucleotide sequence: TGTGCCAGCAAAGAATCTACAGGGGCGGGCAATGAGCAGTTCTTC. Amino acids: CASKESTGAGNEQFF.

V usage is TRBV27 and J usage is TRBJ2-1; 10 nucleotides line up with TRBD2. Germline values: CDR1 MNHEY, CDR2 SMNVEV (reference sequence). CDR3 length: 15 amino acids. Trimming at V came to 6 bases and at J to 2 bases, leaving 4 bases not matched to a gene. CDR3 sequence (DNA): TGTGCCAGCAGAAGTCTAGCGGGAGCCTACAATGAGCAGTTCTTC. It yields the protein CASRSLAGAYNEQFF.

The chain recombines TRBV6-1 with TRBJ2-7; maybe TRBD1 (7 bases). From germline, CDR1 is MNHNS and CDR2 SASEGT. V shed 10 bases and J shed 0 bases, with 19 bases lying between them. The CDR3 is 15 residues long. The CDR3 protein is CATALMEGASYEQYF. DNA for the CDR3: TGTGCCACCGCCCTTATGGAGGGGGCCTCCTACGAGCAGTACTTC.

CDR3 sequence reads: CASAPQGDGRRGNQPQHF. CDR3 sequence (DNA): TGCGCCAGCGCGCCACAGGGGGACGGGCGGAGAGGGAATCAGCCCCAGCATTTT. The V and J genes are TRBV10-2 and TRBJ1-5; 8 bases map to TRBD1. Trimming took 8 bases from V and 4 from J; bases not matched to a gene: 19. The CDR3 loop spans 18 amino acids. Germline loops: CDR1 WSHSY, CDR2 SAAADI.

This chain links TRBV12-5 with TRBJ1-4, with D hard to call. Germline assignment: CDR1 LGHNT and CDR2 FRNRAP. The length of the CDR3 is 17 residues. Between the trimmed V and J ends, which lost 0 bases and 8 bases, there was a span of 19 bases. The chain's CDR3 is CASGLVPNLRTSEKLFF. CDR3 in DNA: TGTGCTAGTGGTTTGGTACCCAATCTCCGGACGAGCGAAAAACTGTTTTTT.

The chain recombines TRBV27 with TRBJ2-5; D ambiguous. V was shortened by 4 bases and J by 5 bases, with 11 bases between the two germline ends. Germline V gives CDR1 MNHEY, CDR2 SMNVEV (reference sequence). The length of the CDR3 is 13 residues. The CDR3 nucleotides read TGTGCCAGCAGTTCCATAAATCAGGAGACCCAGTACTTC. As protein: CASSSINQETQYF.

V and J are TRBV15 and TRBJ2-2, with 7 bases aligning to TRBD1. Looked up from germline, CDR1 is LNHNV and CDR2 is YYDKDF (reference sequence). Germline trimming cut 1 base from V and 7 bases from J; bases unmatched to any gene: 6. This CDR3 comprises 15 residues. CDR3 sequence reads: CATSRGDREYGELFF. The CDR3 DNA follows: TGTGCCACCAGCAGAGGCGACAGGGAGTACGGGGAGCTGTTTTTT.

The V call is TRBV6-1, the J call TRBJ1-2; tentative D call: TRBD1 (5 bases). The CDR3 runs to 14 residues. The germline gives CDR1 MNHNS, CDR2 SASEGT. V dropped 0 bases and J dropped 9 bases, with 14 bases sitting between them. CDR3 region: CASSEAPGTTSYTF. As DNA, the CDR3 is TGTGCCAGCAGTGAAGCGCCAGGGACCACGAGCTACACCTTC.